Each of the 16 T cell receptor beta chains below was sequenced from the same sample in a study of T cells in Graves' hyperthyroidism and ophthalmopathy. The CDR3 regions of TCR beta were amplified from RNA transcripts. A set of HTBI primers served as the primers for a first-round RT-PCR of the TCR CDR3. One entry per CDR3 protein, called by TCRdb with MiXCR from the multiplex PCR reads. The data contain 650,000 to 700,000 distinct CDR3 sequences, roughly 17% of them singletons. The specimen sequenced was blood. These receptors were collected from a man aged 50-60 years with Graves' hyperthyroidism.

In this sample, this clonotype turned up many times. The chain combines TRBV19 with TRBJ1-2, with TRBD1 matching over 8 bases. Looked up from germline, CDR1 is LNHDA and CDR2 is SQIVND (reference sequence). V shed 7 bases, J shed 8 bases, and the junction held 12 bases outside the gene matches. This CDR3 spans 14 amino acids. CDR3 nucleotide sequence: TGTGCCAGTAAATCGACAGGGGCGACTTACGGCTACACCTTC. Translated: CASKSTGATYGYTF.

Notes on this clonotype: It may be a read error: a sequence one base away is much more abundant. The CDR3 bases are TGTGCTAGTGGTAAAGACAGAGGCAACTATGGCTACACCTTC. Protein: CASGKDRGNYGYTF. The V call is TRBV12-5, the J call TRBJ1-2, with a possible D match to TRBD1 (5 bases). Looked up from germline, CDR1 is LGHNT and CDR2 is FRNRAP. V shed 5 bases and J shed 2 bases, with 12 bases lying between them. CDR3 length: 14 amino acids.

This clonotype occurred many times. V usage is TRBV28 and J usage is TRBJ2-7; 9 nucleotides align to TRBD1. Germline assignment: CDR1 MDHEN and CDR2 SYDVKM. There are 14 residues in the CDR3. J gave up 7 bases and V 3 bases, and 7 bases lay outside the gene matches. This CDR3 is CASSFPQGAQEQYF. The CDR3 nucleotides are TGTGCCAGCAGTTTCCCACAGGGGGCACAGGAGCAGTACTTC.

Only a few counts were recorded for this clonotype. This chain joins TRBV5-1 and TRBJ2-3; D not resolved. Trimming shortened V by 4 bases and J by 2 bases, and 14 bases separated the two germline ends. The CDR3 length is 15 residues. The germline V gene has CDR1 SGHRS and CDR2 YFSETQ. The CDR3 DNA follows: TGCGCCAGCAGCCCCACACCCAGGTCCACAGATACGCAGTATTTT. It yields the protein CASSPTPRSTDTQYF.

There are a few counts of this clonotype. The chain has TRBV20-1 and TRBJ2-2, with 8 nucleotides matching TRBD2. The CDR3 has 14 residues. Germline lookup yields CDR1 DFQATT and CDR2 SNEGSKA (reference sequence). Germline trimming cut 3 bases from V and 4 bases from J; bases unmatched to any gene: 4. The CDR3 loop is CSASGTRTTGELFF. The CDR3 nucleotides read TGCAGTGCTAGCGGGACTAGGACCACCGGGGAGCTGTTTTTT.

This clonotype has ten or more counts. The rearrangement joins TRBV7-9 to TRBJ2-3, with D uncertain. This CDR3 comprises 15 residues. The germline CDR1 and CDR2 sequences are SEHNR and FQNEAQ (reference sequence). Between the trimmed V and J ends, which lost 2 bases and 1 base, there was a span of 10 bases. The DNA for the CDR3 is TGTGCCAGCAGCTTAATGGTCACTCGCACAGATACGCAGTATTTT. Residues: CASSLMVTRTDTQYF.

This clonotype has a count of ten or more. The DNA of the CDR3 is TGTGCCAGCAGTGAAGCATTTACAGGGGGCACTACCAATCAGCCCCAGCATTTT. Translation: CASSEAFTGGTTNQPQHF. The chain recombines TRBV6-1 with TRBJ1-5, with 9 bases lining up with TRBD1. This CDR3 is built from 18 residues. The V gene end was trimmed by 0 bases and the J gene end by 3 bases; junction bases not matched to a gene: 9. Germline lookup yields CDR1 MNHNS and CDR2 SASEGT.

A word on this clonotype: A much larger clone sits a single nucleotide away, making a read error possible. This chain connects TRBV10-2 to TRBJ2-7; 7 bases fit TRBD2. The CDR3 extends over 16 amino acids. Looked up from germline, CDR1 is WSHSY and CDR2 is SAAADI. CDR3 region: CASSPLLAEVTDEQHF. Here the CDR3 DNA reads TGCGCCAGCAGTCCCCTGCTAGCGGAAGTTACCGACGAGCAGCACTTC.

Turning to this clonotype: The junction and the germline gene differ at one end; a read error may be behind it. The chain uses TRBV3-1 and TRBJ2-1; no reliable D call. CDR1 and CDR2 (germline): LGHDT, YNNKEL (reference sequence). The CDR3 length is 13 residues. The CDR3 sequence is CASTQILNGEQFF. As DNA, the CDR3 is TGTGCCAGCACCCAAATACTTAACGGTGAGCAGTTCTTC.

There are many counts of this clonotype. The chain joins TRBV6-2 or TRBV6-3 to TRBJ2-1; 13 bases agree with TRBD2. The length of the CDR3 is 18 residues. V lost 2 bases, J lost 5 bases, and 9 bases stayed unmatched. The germline CDR1 and CDR2 sequences are MNHEY and SVGEGT. The CDR3 sequence is CASSYPELGLAGDNEQFF. In DNA form, the CDR3 reads TGTGCCAGCAGTTACCCAGAGTTAGGACTAGCGGGAGACAATGAGCAGTTCTTC.

A note on this clonotype: With a much larger clone just one base away, this may be a read error. The V and J genes are TRBV28 and TRBJ2-1; tentatively, D is TRBD1 (5 bases). From germline, CDR1 is MDHEN and CDR2 SYDVKM. V dropped 5 bases and J dropped 6 bases, with 11 bases sitting between them. This CDR3 contains 13 residues. CDR3 sequence (DNA): TGTGCCAGCAGTGTCCTAGGGGCCAATGAGCAGTTCTTC. Encoded protein: CASSVLGANEQFF.

The genes are TRBV20-1 and TRBJ2-4, with TRBD1 identical over 9 bases. This CDR3 contains 15 residues. Germline lookup yields CDR1 DFQATT and CDR2 SNEGSKA (reference sequence). V lost 4 bases, J lost 6 bases, and 10 bases stayed unmatched. For the CDR3, the DNA is TGCAGTGCTAAAGCTTGGGACAGGGCCTTAAACATTCAGTACTTC. Residues: CSAKAWDRALNIQYF.

This clonotype was recorded at least ten times. As DNA, the CDR3 is TGTGCCAGTCAACCTAGCGGGAGCGGAGAGACCCAGTACTTC. Its protein product is CASQPSGSGETQYF. The V call is TRBV2, the J call TRBJ2-5; 10 nucleotides match TRBD2. Germline loops: CDR1 SNHLY, CDR2 FYNNEI. The CDR3 extends over 14 amino acids. J lost 4 bases, V lost 9 bases, and 8 bases had no gene match.

This clonotype showed up many times. The rearrangement uses TRBV12-3 or TRBV12-4 and TRBJ1-1, with D unresolved. Trimming took off 3 bases at V and 9 bases at J, with 17 bases between the two ends. The CDR3 extends over 14 amino acids. The CDR3 DNA reads TGTGCCAGCAGTTTTTCGTCAGGAGCAGGCAAAGCTTTCTTT. Translation gives CASSFSSGAGKAFF.

This clonotype was observed many times. CDR3 sequence (DNA): TGTGCCAGCAGCGTGGGAGGAGGTGTCACAGATACGCAGTATTTT. Translated, it gives CASSVGGGVTDTQYF. The gene calls are TRBV7-2 and TRBJ2-3, with a weak D call TRBD2 (6 bases). V gave up 5 bases and J gave up 2 bases, with 14 bases separating them. The CDR3 length is 15 residues. The germline V gene encodes CDR1 SGHTA and CDR2 FQGNSA.

DNA of the CDR3: TGTGCCAGCAGCCAAGGTGGTGAGCAGTTCTTC. As protein: CASSQGGEQFF. The chain links TRBV14 to TRBJ2-1; D call uncertain. Germline V lookup: CDR1 SGHDN, CDR2 FVKESK. Deletions cut 1 base from V and 9 bases from J, with 4 bases between. The CDR3 runs to 11 residues.